These 24 T cell receptor beta chains originate from one sample sequenced in a study of CD8 T cells in ankylosing spondylitis. From the 5' RACE reads, TCRdb called clonotypes with MiXCR, one entry per CDR3 protein. The top ten clones hold approximately 20% of a sample with 200,000 to 250,000 distinct CDR3 sequences, roughly a tenth of them seen once. The specimen was blood, either unsorted or a sorted T cell fraction (not recorded which). These receptors originate from a male donor with ankylosing spondylitis or in good health (not recorded which).

This clonotype has ten or more counts. The chain recombines TRBV12-3 or TRBV12-4 with TRBJ1-4, with D unclear. The CDR3 totals 15 residues. V was shortened by 7 bases and J by 4 bases, with 16 bases between the two germline ends. CDR3 DNA sequence: TGTGCCAGCAATTCCCTTCCAGGAAGTAATGAAAAACTGTTTTTT. Its protein is CASNSLPGSNEKLFF.

This clonotype was observed at least ten times. The chain couples TRBV20-1 to TRBJ2-5, with D perhaps being TRBD1 or TRBD2 (5 bases each). The germline V gene has CDR1 DFQATT and CDR2 SNEGSKA (reference sequence). The CDR3 totals 14 residues. The CDR3, as DNA: TGCAGGGAAAGGGACCCAGGTCGACCGCGGACCCAGTACTTC. Translating it yields CRERDPGRPRTQYF.

This clonotype has a count of ten or more. This rearrangement joins TRBV28 to TRBJ1-4; maybe TRBD1 (6 bases). V was trimmed by 2 bases and J by 3 bases, leaving 10 bases between them. CDR1 MDHEN and CDR2 SYDVKM come from the germline V gene. The CDR3 spans 15 residues. Here the CDR3 reads CASSLQGRANEKLFF. The CDR3 DNA is TGTGCCAGCAGTTTACAGGGGCGGGCTAATGAAAAACTGTTTTTT.

This clonotype was found many times. V gene TRBV5-1 combines with J gene TRBJ1-5, with TRBD1 as a possible D gene (6 bases). This CDR3 spans 15 amino acids. Germline-derived CDR1 and CDR2 are SGHRS and YFSETQ. Trimming took 0 bases from V and 6 from J, leaving 13 bases between them. The CDR3 nucleotides read TGCGCCAGCAGCTTGGACAGGGCTACGGGTCAGCCCCAGCATTTT. It translates to CASSLDRATGQPQHF.

This clonotype was recorded many times. The chain employs TRBV9 and TRBJ1-2; a possible D gene is TRBD1 (5 bases). V dropped 4 bases and J dropped 6 bases, with 10 bases sitting between them. Per germline, CDR1 SGDLS and CDR2 YYNGEE. The CDR3 runs 12 residues. In DNA form, the CDR3 reads TGTGCCAGCAGCAGGGTAGGGGATGGCTACACCTTC. Translating gives CASSRVGDGYTF.

This clonotype came up a few times. The chain carries TRBV7-3 and TRBJ2-7; no firm D call. Trimming stripped 5 bases from V and 0 bases from J, with 14 bases between. Germline V gene data show CDR1 as SGHTA and CDR2 as FQGTGA. This CDR3 contains 15 residues. The CDR3 nucleotides are TGTGCCAGCAGCCCCTGGCCCGGGTCCTCCTACGAGCAGTACTTC. Its translation is CASSPWPGSSYEQYF. The full variable domain, its missing parts supplied by reference TRBV7-3 and TRBJ2-7, is GAGVSQTPSNKVTEKGKYVELRCDPISGHTALYWYRQSLGQGPEFLIYFQGTGAADDSGLPNDRFFAVRPEGSVSTLKIQRTERGDSAVYLCASSPWPGSSYEQYFGPGTRLTVT.

This chain joins TRBV12-3 or TRBV12-4 and TRBJ1-3; the match to TRBD1 covers 7 bases. Trimming at V came to 7 bases and at J to 3 bases, leaving 6 bases not matched to a gene. The CDR3 has 14 amino acids. The CDR3: CASIPRQGGNTIYF. As DNA, the CDR3 is TGTGCCAGCATCCCTCGACAGGGTGGAAACACCATATATTTT.

The chain uses TRBV28 and TRBJ1-1; tentative D call: TRBD1 (6 bases). Germline V gene sequence: CDR1 MDHEN, CDR2 SYDVKM. V was pared by 6 bases and J by 5 bases, with 16 bases between. The CDR3 has 14 amino acids. The CDR3 sequence: CASRNRVGGTEAFF. Here the CDR3 DNA reads TGTGCCAGCAGGAACAGGGTCGGAGGAACTGAAGCTTTCTTT.

This clonotype was counted at least ten times. V is TRBV7-2 and J is TRBJ2-7, with 8 bases identical to TRBD2. V was clipped by 1 base and J by 6 bases; unmatched bases: 11. This CDR3 spans 16 amino acids. Germline V gene data show CDR1 as SGHTA and CDR2 as FQGNSA. CDR3 nucleotide sequence: TGTGCCAGCAGCTTAGGGTCGGGACTAGTGGCCGCCGAGCAGTACTTC. Protein product: CASSLGSGLVAAEQYF.

The table lists this clonotype with many counts. The V call is TRBV28, the J call TRBJ2-1; D might be TRBD1 (6 bases). Deletions cut 5 bases from V and 2 bases from J, with 13 bases between. CDR3 size: 15 residues. Looked up from germline, CDR1 is MDHEN and CDR2 is SYDVKM. In nucleotides, the CDR3 is TGTGCCAGCAGTCCCCCGGGACATACCTACAATGAGCAGTTCTTC. It translates to CASSPPGHTYNEQFF.

There are a few counts of this clonotype. The CDR3 sequence: CASSLGTIGGAGGEKLFF. The CDR3 region has the DNA TGCGCCAGCAGCTTGGGGACAATTGGCGGGGCCGGAGGTGAAAAACTGTTTTTT. The chain is built from TRBV5-1 and TRBJ1-4; a weak D match, TRBD1 (5 bases). Between the trimmed V and J ends, which lost 0 bases and 7 bases, there was a span of 22 bases. The CDR3 sequence is 18 residues long. Germline loops: CDR1 SGHRS, CDR2 YFSETQ.

This clonotype was counted at least ten times. The genes are TRBV2 and TRBJ2-7, with TRBD1 matching 9 bases. Germline V gene sequence: CDR1 SNHLY, CDR2 FYNNEI. This CDR3 is 15 amino acids long. The junction had 3 bases not matched to a gene; V was cut back by 3 bases and J by 0 bases. In DNA form, the CDR3 reads TGTGCCAGCAGTGATGGGACAGGGCGCTCCTACGAGCAGTACTTC. It specifies CASSDGTGRSYEQYF.

In its sample, this clonotype was seen a few times. The chain is built from TRBV3-1 and TRBJ2-1; D uncertain. Germline CDR1 is LGHDT and CDR2 is YNNKEL (reference sequence). Trimming pared 5 bases from V and 2 bases from J, leaving 7 bases between. The CDR3 extends over 13 amino acids. The CDR3 loop is CASSSAPYNEQFF. For the CDR3, the DNA is TGTGCCAGCAGCTCGGCCCCCTACAATGAGCAGTTCTTC.

This clonotype was counted ten times or more. V usage is TRBV7-2 and J usage is TRBJ2-1, with D perhaps matching TRBD1 (5 bases). The CDR3 is 15 residues long. Germline loops: CDR1 SGHTA, CDR2 FQGNSA. V gave up 5 bases and J gave up 0 bases, with 11 bases separating them. The CDR3 is CASSVSQGSYNEQFF. In DNA, the CDR3 is TGTGCCAGCAGCGTATCTCAGGGCTCCTACAATGAGCAGTTCTTC.

This clonotype was recorded many times. V usage is TRBV7-2 and J usage is TRBJ2-3; D might be TRBD2 (6 bases). From germline, CDR1 is SGHTA and CDR2 FQGNSA. This CDR3 is 16 amino acids long. V lost 1 base, J lost 0 bases, and 11 bases lay in between. CDR3 in amino acids: CASSLVVAASTDTQYF. DNA of the CDR3: TGTGCCAGCAGCTTAGTCGTAGCGGCGAGCACAGATACGCAGTATTTT.

This clonotype was seen many times. This chain joins TRBV20-1 and TRBJ1-5; weak D call: TRBD1 (5 bases). This CDR3 spans 13 amino acids. The germline gives CDR1 DFQATT, CDR2 SNEGSKA (reference sequence). Trimming took off 2 bases at V and 5 bases at J, with 10 bases between the two ends. The CDR3 DNA reads TGCAGTGCTAGATATCAGGGTTATCAGCCCCAGCATTTT. Amino acids: CSARYQGYQPQHF.

This clonotype was recorded at least ten times. The V call is TRBV5-1, the J call TRBJ2-3, with 9 bases aligning to TRBD1. The CDR3 spans 14 residues. V trimming: 3 bases; J trimming: 1 base; junction bases outside the gene matches: 0. The germline gives CDR1 SGHRS, CDR2 YFSETQ. The CDR3 nucleotides read TGCGCCAGCAGCTGGACAGGGGGCACAGATACGCAGTATTTT. This gives the protein CASSWTGGTDTQYF.

This clonotype was found many times. The chain has TRBV27 and TRBJ1-4; D is perhaps TRBD1 (6 bases). CDR1 is MNHEY and CDR2 is SMNVEV in the germline V gene (reference sequence). V shed 5 bases and J shed 2 bases, with 15 bases lying between them. The CDR3 sequence is 16 residues long. CDR3 nucleotides: TGTGCCAGCAGTCCCCGAGGGGGTAGGACTAATGAAAAACTGTTTTTT. It specifies CASSPRGGRTNEKLFF.

This clonotype was recorded at least ten times. The chain links TRBV24-1 to TRBJ1-1; D ambiguous. The CDR3 has 14 residues. The germline gives CDR1 KGHDR, CDR2 SFDVKD. The V gene lost 10 bases and the J gene lost 1 base, with 15 bases spanning the gap. Written as DNA, the CDR3 is TGTGCCACACGGAGTAGTCTGGGGAACACTGAAGCTTTCTTT. Translating gives CATRSSLGNTEAFF.

V usage is TRBV12-3 or TRBV12-4 and J usage is TRBJ2-3; 11 nucleotides align to TRBD1. V trimming: 5 bases; J trimming: 8 bases; junction bases outside the gene matches: 12. CDR3 length equals 16 residues. The CDR3 sequence: CASSPRRTGGRGTQYF. The CDR3 nucleotides are TGTGCCAGCAGTCCCCGCCGGACAGGGGGCAGGGGTACGCAGTATTTT.

The rearrangement uses TRBV3-1 and TRBJ1-2; the D is unclear. The CDR3 has 13 amino acids. V was pared by 0 bases and J by 8 bases, with 10 bases between. The germline CDR1 and CDR2 sequences are LGHDT and YNNKEL (reference sequence). CDR3: CASSQESRFGYTF. In nucleotides, the CDR3 is TGTGCCAGCAGCCAAGAGTCCAGGTTCGGCTACACCTTC.

This clonotype was picked up many times. J is TRBJ2-7 and V is TRBV29-1; D is uncertain. The CDR3 is 13 amino acids. The germline V gene encodes CDR1 SQVTM and CDR2 ANQGSEA. Trimming cost V 1 base and J 2 bases, with 9 bases left between them. CDR3 residues: CSVEVGQPYEQYF. The CDR3 nucleotides are TGCAGCGTTGAAGTGGGCCAACCCTACGAGCAGTACTTC.

As DNA, the CDR3 is TGTGCCAGCAGTAGCAGGGGGCATGACACAGATACGCAGTATTTT. Translation gives CASSSRGHDTDTQYF. V and J are TRBV12-3 or TRBV12-4 and TRBJ2-3; 8 bases line up with TRBD1. This CDR3 has 15 amino acids. Trimming took 5 bases from V and 2 from J; bases not matched to a gene: 6.

This clonotype was found many times. The J gene is TRBJ2-7, the V gene TRBV20-1, with D hard to call. This CDR3 is 11 amino acids long. From germline, CDR1 is DFQATT and CDR2 SNEGSKA (reference sequence). V shed 0 bases and J shed 7 bases, with 7 bases lying between them. The CDR3 bases are TGCAGTGCTAGAGACCTTGTGGAGCAGTACTTC. Protein sequence: CSARDLVEQYF.